The present T cell receptor beta chain was sequenced within a study of blood T cell repertoires in COVID-19. About the study: Specimens from acute and convalescent COVID-19 originated in the United States, Italy and Spain.

Original data processing: Estimation of nucleated cell counts relied on the amplification of reference gene primers. The repertoire was sequenced with immunoSEQ multiplex PCR; TCRdb's copy has only in-frame clones and lacks some. Clonal size and the V and J genes are those of that table, whereas D and trimming came from the DNA. The repertoire includes roughly 310,000 clones, 85% to 90% of them detected once, and less than 3% sits in the top ten. It was during active infection that Seattle patients were enrolled and then longitudinally followed. The CDR3 consists of 16 residues. Per the germline V gene, CDR1 is LGHNT and CDR2 is FRNRAP. Trimming at V came to 5 bases and at J to 3 bases, leaving 8 bases not matched to a gene.

This receptor was identified in a woman aged 25 to 45 with COVID-19, enrolled during active disease. Sequenced: peripheral blood. This chain uses TRBV12-5 with TRBJ2-2, with TRBD2 identical over 8 bases. CDR3 in amino acids: CASGTRAGADTGELFF. The CDR3 coding sequence is TGTGCTAGTGGTACCCGAGCGGGAGCCGACACCGGGGAGCTGTTTTTT.